These 22 T cell receptor beta chains were sequenced from one sample in a study of cytomegalovirus exposure and HLA in healthy donors. The PCR made use of 60 Vbeta and 13 Jbeta primers. Assay used: immunoSEQ multiplex PCR; TCRdb lists only in-frame clones, some missing. The sample has 100,000 to 150,000 clones, about 11% seen once; the top ten hold around 4.6%. Input material: PBMCs. Every receptor here comes from a woman younger than 30 in good health and CMV-seropositive.

The chain joins TRBV2 to TRBJ2-3, with D possibly being TRBD1 (6 bases). CDR3 length: 16 amino acids. Germline lookup yields CDR1 SNHLY and CDR2 FYNNEI. Here the CDR3 reads CATSGPNREFADTQYF. CDR3 bases: TGTGCGACCTCGGGCCCTAACAGGGAATTTGCAGATACGCAGTATTTT.

CDR3 sequence reads: CAISERETQYF. The CDR3 DNA reads as TGTGCCATCAGTGAGCGAGAGACCCAGTACTTC. The rearrangement joins TRBV10-3 to TRBJ2-5; the D is unclear. The V gene's germline CDR1 is ENHRY and CDR2 SYGVKD. This CDR3 is 11 amino acids long. V was cut by 2 bases and J by 4 bases, with 2 bases left in between.

A few counts support this clone. V is TRBV7-8 and J is TRBJ2-3; TRBD2 agrees at 12 bases. Germline V CDR1 and CDR2: SGHVS, FQNEAQ. Trimming cost V 5 bases and J 4 bases; bases outside gene matches: 4. The CDR3 sequence is 15 residues long. CDR3 nucleotides: TGTGCCAGCAGCCTGACTAGCGGGAGTGCAGATACGCAGTATTTT. Translated, it gives CASSLTSGSADTQYF.

The chain is built from TRBV28 and TRBJ2-3; 8 nucleotides match TRBD2. Germline CDR1 and CDR2: MDHEN and SYDVKM. The CDR3 totals 16 residues. V lost 8 bases and J lost 4; bases outside the gene matches: 14. CDR3 nucleotide sequence: TGTGCCAGCGGGGACGAGCCCGGGGGGGTCGCAGATACGCAGTATTTT. Its translation is CASGDEPGGVADTQYF.

The V call is TRBV5-4, the J call TRBJ2-3; 13 bases match TRBD2. V lost 4 bases to trimming and J lost 2 bases; unmatched junction nucleotides: 7. The CDR3 is 17 residues long. Germline CDR1 is SGHNT and CDR2 is YYREEE (reference sequence). CDR3 in amino acids: CASSARTSGSLTDTQYF. The CDR3 DNA follows: TGTGCCAGCAGCGCCCGGACTAGCGGGAGTCTCACAGATACGCAGTATTTT. Drawing the rest from reference TRBV5-4 and TRBJ2-3, the complete variable domain is ETGVTQSPTHLIKTRGQQVTLRCSSQSGHNTVSWYQQALGQGPQFIFQYYREEENGRGNFPPRFSGLQFPNYSSELNVNALELDDSALYLCASSARTSGSLTDTQYFGPGTRLTVL.

J is TRBJ2-1 and V is TRBV10-3; 9 nucleotides align to TRBD2. Germline V CDR1 and CDR2: ENHRY, SYGVKD. J was trimmed by 5 bases and V by 1 base; bases with no gene match: 3. This CDR3 comprises 15 residues. The CDR3 region has the DNA TGTGCCATCAGTGAGTATAGCGGGAGCCACAATGAGCAGTTCTTC. This encodes CAISEYSGSHNEQFF.

This rearrangement joins TRBV6-1 to TRBJ2-7; 8 bases line up with TRBD2. The V segment lost 4 bases and the J segment 7 bases; nucleotides outside the gene matches: 9. CDR3 length: 14 amino acids. CDR1 and CDR2 (germline): MNHNS, SASEGT. The CDR3 bases are TGTGCCAGCAGTGGTTCGCGGGAGGTGGGGGAGCAGTACTTC. Translated, it gives CASSGSREVGEQYF.

This clone was seen only a few times. The CDR3, as DNA: TGCAGCGTTGAAGCTCGTCGGGAGCGAACCTACGAGCAGTACTTC. It encodes CSVEARRERTYEQYF. J is TRBJ2-7 and V is TRBV29-1, with D tentatively TRBD2 (6 bases). Germline CDR1 SQVTM, CDR2 ANQGSEA. V lost 1 base and J 2 bases, leaving 15 bases between the germline ends. The CDR3 consists of 15 residues.

This clone was detected a few times. V usage is TRBV9 and J usage is TRBJ1-5; maybe TRBD1 (5 bases). CDR3 length: 13 residues. The V gene's germline CDR1 is SGDLS and CDR2 YYNGEE. Trimming took off 3 bases at V and 4 bases at J, with 8 bases between the two ends. Here the CDR3 DNA reads TGTGCCAGCAGCGCGACAGCGAATCAGCCCCAGCATTTT. Residues: CASSATANQPQHF.

This clone was recorded only once. CDR3 in amino acids: CASSATGAGRAFF. The CDR3 bases are TGTGCCAGCAGTGCGACAGGGGCTGGTCGAGCTTTCTTT. The chain has TRBV6-4 and TRBJ1-1; 8 nucleotides match TRBD1. This CDR3 is built from 13 residues. V trimming: 4 bases; J trimming: 10 bases; junction bases outside the gene matches: 8. Germline lookup yields CDR1 MRHNA and CDR2 SNTAGT.

The rearrangement joins TRBV6-6 to TRBJ1-3; no firm D call. Germline V gene sequence: CDR1 MNHNY, CDR2 SVGAGI (reference sequence). Between the trimmed V and J ends, which lost 7 bases and 0 bases, there was a span of 10 bases. The CDR3 consists of 14 residues. CDR3 in amino acids: CASTPRGSGNTIYF. The CDR3 nucleotides read TGTGCCAGCACCCCACGGGGCTCTGGAAACACCATATATTTT.

Only a few counts were recorded for this clone. The chain employs TRBV28 and TRBJ1-2; D possibly corresponds to TRBD1 (6 bases). This CDR3 has 15 amino acids. V was cut by 7 bases and J by 8 bases, with 23 bases left in between. Germline V gene sequence: CDR1 MDHEN, CDR2 SYDVKM. This CDR3 reads CASNIPAAGGAGYTF. The CDR3 region has the DNA TGTGCCAGCAATATCCCCGCCGCCGGGGGGGCGGGCTACACCTTC.

V gene TRBV15 combines with J gene TRBJ1-5, with no clear D. Trimming stripped 3 bases from V and 2 bases from J, with 8 bases between. CDR3 length equals 14 residues. The germline V gene encodes CDR1 LNHNV and CDR2 YYDKDF (reference sequence). CDR3 nucleotide sequence: TGTGCCACCAGCAGCGAGCTGGGCAATCAGCCCCAGCATTTT. As protein: CATSSELGNQPQHF.

The V call is TRBV27, the J call TRBJ2-2, with TRBD2 identical over 11 bases. The CDR3 runs to 19 residues. Losses at the gene ends were 4 bases for V and 6 bases for J; bases not matched to a gene: 16. Germline CDR1 reads MNHEY; CDR2 reads SMNVEV (reference sequence). The chain's CDR3 is CASSSVRVAGGLVAGELFF. As DNA, the CDR3 is TGTGCCAGCAGTTCTGTTCGGGTAGCGGGAGGGCTGGTGGCCGGGGAGCTGTTTTTT.

In this sample, this clone turned up a few times. CDR3 bases: TGTGCCAGCAGACACTCAGGGGGAGGTAATTCACCCCTCCACTTT. Translated, it gives CASRHSGGGNSPLHF. This chain connects TRBV27 to TRBJ1-6; 7 bases map to TRBD1. Germline V lookup: CDR1 MNHEY, CDR2 SMNVEV (reference sequence). Trimming cost V 6 bases and J 6 bases; bases outside gene matches: 8. The CDR3 sequence is 15 residues long.

The CDR3 DNA reads TGCGCCAGCAGCTTGGAATTAAACAATGAGCAGTTCTTC. It translates to CASSLELNNEQFF. The V gene is TRBV5-1, the J gene TRBJ2-1; D remains ambiguous. This CDR3 contains 13 residues. Per the germline V gene, CDR1 is SGHRS and CDR2 is YFSETQ. The ends were cut back, 0 bases at V and 5 bases at J, with 6 bases in the middle.

The rearrangement uses TRBV13 and TRBJ1-1, with 11 bases aligning to TRBD1. CDR1 is PRHDT and CDR2 is FYEKMQ in the germline V gene (reference sequence). J lost 1 base, V lost 3 bases, and 10 bases had no gene match. The CDR3 is made up of 18 amino acids. The DNA of the CDR3 is TGTGCCAGCAGCTTGTACCTAGGGACAGGGGGGGGGAACACTGAAGCTTTCTTT. Residues: CASSLYLGTGGGNTEAFF.

This chain connects TRBV9 to TRBJ2-3; weak D call: TRBD2 (5 bases). The CDR3 sequence is 16 residues long. The germline V gene encodes CDR1 SGDLS and CDR2 YYNGEE. V was cut by 2 bases and J by 1 base, with 14 bases left in between. CDR3 sequence: CASSVGVGEGTDTQYF. In DNA form, the CDR3 reads TGTGCCAGCAGCGTCGGGGTGGGAGAGGGCACAGATACGCAGTATTTT. Combining the CDR3 with reference TRBV9 and TRBJ2-3 gives the whole variable domain DSGVTQTPKHLITATGQRVTLRCSPRSGDLSVYWYQQSLDQGLQFLIQYYNGEERAKGNILERFSAQQFPDLHSELNLSSLELGDSALYFCASSVGVGEGTDTQYFGPGTRLTVL.

The V gene is TRBV28, the J gene TRBJ2-7; D call uncertain. The V gene's germline CDR1 is MDHEN and CDR2 SYDVKM. CDR3 size: 14 residues. V was cut by 4 bases and J by 3 bases, with 13 bases left in between. The DNA for the CDR3 is TGTGCCAGCAGTTCTATTGCACTTTTCTACGAGCAGTACTTC. Encoded protein: CASSSIALFYEQYF.

This clone was picked up a small number of times. V is TRBV14 and J is TRBJ1-2; TRBD1 aligns across 8 bases. This CDR3 has 15 residues. V lost 4 bases to trimming and J lost 3 bases; unmatched junction nucleotides: 7. Per the germline V gene, CDR1 is SGHDN and CDR2 is FVKESK. In DNA form, the CDR3 reads TGTGCCAGCAGCCCACGGACAGGGTTAGACTATGGCTACACCTTC. Amino acid sequence: CASSPRTGLDYGYTF. Together with reference TRBV14 and TRBJ1-2, the CDR3 gives the full variable domain: EAGVTQFPSHSVIEKGQTVTLRCDPISGHDNLYWYRRVMGKEIKFLLHFVKESKQDESGMPNNRFLAERTGGTYSTLKVQPAELEDSGVYFCASSPRTGLDYGYTFGSGTRLTVV.

This rearrangement joins TRBV14 to TRBJ2-1; D gene unclear. Germline V CDR1 and CDR2: SGHDN, FVKESK. The CDR3 runs 11 residues. V lost 4 bases, J lost 6 bases, and 4 bases lay in between. As DNA, the CDR3 is TGTGCCAGCAGCCTGGCCAATGAGCAGTTCTTC. Residues: CASSLANEQFF.

The chain employs TRBV28 and TRBJ2-1; perhaps TRBD1 as D (5 bases). This CDR3 has 14 amino acids. Germline V CDR1 and CDR2: MDHEN, SYDVKM. The V end lost 2 bases, the J end lost 0 bases, and 5 bases lay between the germline ends. CDR3: CASSLTGSYNEQFF. The CDR3 DNA reads as TGTGCCAGCAGTTTAACAGGCTCCTACAATGAGCAGTTCTTC.